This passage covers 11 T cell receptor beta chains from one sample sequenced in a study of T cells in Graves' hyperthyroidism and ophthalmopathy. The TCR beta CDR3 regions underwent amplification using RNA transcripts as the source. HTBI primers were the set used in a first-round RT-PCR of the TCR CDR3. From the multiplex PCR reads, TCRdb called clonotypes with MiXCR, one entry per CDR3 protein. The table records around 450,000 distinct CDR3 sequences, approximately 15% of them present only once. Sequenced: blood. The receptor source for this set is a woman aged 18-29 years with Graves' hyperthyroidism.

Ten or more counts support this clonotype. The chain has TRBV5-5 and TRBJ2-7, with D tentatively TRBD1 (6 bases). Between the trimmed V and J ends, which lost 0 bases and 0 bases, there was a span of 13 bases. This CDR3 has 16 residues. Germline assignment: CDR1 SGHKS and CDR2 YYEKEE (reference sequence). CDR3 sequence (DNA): TGTGCCAGCAGCTTGGCGATTGGACAGTCCTCCTACGAGCAGTACTTC. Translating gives CASSLAIGQSSYEQYF.

The CDR3 DNA reads as TGTGCCACCCACGATTCACCCCTCCACTTT. Protein: CATHDSPLHF. The chain carries TRBV24-1 and TRBJ1-6; D remains ambiguous. The germline V gene encodes CDR1 KGHDR and CDR2 SFDVKD. V was pared by 9 bases and J by 8 bases, with 4 bases between. There are 10 residues in the CDR3.

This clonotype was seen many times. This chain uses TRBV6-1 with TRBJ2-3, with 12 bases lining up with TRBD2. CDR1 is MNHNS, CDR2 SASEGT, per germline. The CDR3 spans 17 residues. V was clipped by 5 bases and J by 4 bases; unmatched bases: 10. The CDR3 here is CASSYQPLAGGPDTQYF. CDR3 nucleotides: TGTGCCAGCAGTTACCAGCCTCTAGCGGGAGGGCCAGATACGCAGTATTTT.

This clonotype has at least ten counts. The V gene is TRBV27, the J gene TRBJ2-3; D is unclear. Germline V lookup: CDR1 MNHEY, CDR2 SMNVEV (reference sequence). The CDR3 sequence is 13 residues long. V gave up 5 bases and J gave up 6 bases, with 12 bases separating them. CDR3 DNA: TGTGCCAGCAGTGTCCTCTTCGGGGATACGCAGTATTTT. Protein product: CASSVLFGDTQYF.

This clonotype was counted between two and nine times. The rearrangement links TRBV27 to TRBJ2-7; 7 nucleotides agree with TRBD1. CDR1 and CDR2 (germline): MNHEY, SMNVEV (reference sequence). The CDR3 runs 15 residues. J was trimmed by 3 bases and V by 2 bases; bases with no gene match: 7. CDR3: CASSLRGPPFYEQYF. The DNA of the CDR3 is TGTGCCAGCAGTTTAAGGGGGCCTCCCTTCTACGAGCAGTACTTC.

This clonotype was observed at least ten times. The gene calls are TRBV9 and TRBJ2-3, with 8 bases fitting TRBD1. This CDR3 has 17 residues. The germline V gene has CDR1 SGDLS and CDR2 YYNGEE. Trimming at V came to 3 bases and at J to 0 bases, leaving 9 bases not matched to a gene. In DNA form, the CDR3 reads TGTGCCAGCAGCGACCATTTCCGGGACAGGAGCACAGATACGCAGTATTTT. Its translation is CASSDHFRDRSTDTQYF.

The CDR3 DNA reads TGCAGTGCTACCAGGGCTTACACCGGGGAGCTGTTTTTT. Translation gives CSATRAYTGELFF. The gene calls are TRBV20-1 and TRBJ2-2, with D perhaps TRBD1 (5 bases). The CDR3 has 13 amino acids. Germline V CDR1 and CDR2: DFQATT, SNEGSKA (reference sequence). V was shortened by 4 bases and J by 3 bases, with 9 bases between the two germline ends.

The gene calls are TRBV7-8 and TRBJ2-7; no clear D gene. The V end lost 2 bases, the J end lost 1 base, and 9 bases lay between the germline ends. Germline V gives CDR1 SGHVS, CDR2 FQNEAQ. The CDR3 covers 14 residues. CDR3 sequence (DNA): TGTGCCAGCAGCTTAATGGAGCCGTCCTACGAGCAGTACTTC. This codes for CASSLMEPSYEQYF.

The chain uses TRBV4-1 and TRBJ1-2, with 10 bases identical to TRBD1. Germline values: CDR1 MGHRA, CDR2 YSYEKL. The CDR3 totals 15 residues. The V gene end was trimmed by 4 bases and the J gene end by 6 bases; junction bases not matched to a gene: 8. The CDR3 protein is CASSRTTGTGDGYTF. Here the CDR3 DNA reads TGCGCCAGCAGCCGCACTACTGGGACAGGGGATGGCTACACCTTC.

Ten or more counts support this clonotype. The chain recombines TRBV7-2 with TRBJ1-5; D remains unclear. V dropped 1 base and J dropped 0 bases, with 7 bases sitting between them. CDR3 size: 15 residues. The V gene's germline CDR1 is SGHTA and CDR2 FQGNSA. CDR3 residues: CASSLVPNSNQPQHF. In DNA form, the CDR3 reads TGTGCCAGCAGCTTAGTCCCTAATAGCAATCAGCCCCAGCATTTT.

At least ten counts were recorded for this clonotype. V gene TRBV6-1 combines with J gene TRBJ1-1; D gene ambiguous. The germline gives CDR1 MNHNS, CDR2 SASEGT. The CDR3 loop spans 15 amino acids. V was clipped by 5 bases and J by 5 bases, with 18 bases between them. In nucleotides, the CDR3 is TGTGCCAGCAGTTCCGACCTCCGGCGGGAGACTGAAGCTTTCTTT. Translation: CASSSDLRRETEAFF.